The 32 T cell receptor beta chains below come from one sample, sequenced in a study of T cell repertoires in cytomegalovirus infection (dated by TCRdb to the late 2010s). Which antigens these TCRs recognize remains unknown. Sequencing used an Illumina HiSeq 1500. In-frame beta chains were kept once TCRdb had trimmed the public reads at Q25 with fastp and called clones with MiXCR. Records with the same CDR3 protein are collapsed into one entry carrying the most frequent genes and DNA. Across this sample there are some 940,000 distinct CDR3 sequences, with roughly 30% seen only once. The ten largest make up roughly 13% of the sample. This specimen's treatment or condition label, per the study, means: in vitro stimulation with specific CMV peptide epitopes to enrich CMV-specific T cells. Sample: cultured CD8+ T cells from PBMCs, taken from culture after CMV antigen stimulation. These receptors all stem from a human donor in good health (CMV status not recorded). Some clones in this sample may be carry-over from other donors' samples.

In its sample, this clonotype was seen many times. DNA for the CDR3: TGTGCCAGCAGCACGGGACCGAACACTGAAGCTTTCTTT. Residues: CASSTGPNTEAFF. The V gene is TRBV19, the J gene TRBJ1-1; the D gene is possibly TRBD1 (5 bases). The V end was cut by 9 bases, the J end by 1 base, with 12 bases between. In germline, CDR1 is LNHDA, CDR2 SQIVND (reference sequence). The CDR3 has 13 amino acids.

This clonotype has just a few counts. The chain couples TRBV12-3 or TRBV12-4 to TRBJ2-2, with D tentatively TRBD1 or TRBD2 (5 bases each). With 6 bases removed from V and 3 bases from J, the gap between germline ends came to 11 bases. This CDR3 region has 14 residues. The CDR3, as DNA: TGTGCCAGCAGCGGTGAGGGGTACACCGGGGAGCTGTTTTTT. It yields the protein CASSGEGYTGELFF.

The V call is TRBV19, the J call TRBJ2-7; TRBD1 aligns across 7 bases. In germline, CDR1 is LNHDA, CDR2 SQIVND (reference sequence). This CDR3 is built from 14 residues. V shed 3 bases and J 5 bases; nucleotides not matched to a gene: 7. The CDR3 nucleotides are TGTGCCAGTAGTATTACCGGGACAGACGACGAGCAGTACTTC. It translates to CASSITGTDDEQYF.

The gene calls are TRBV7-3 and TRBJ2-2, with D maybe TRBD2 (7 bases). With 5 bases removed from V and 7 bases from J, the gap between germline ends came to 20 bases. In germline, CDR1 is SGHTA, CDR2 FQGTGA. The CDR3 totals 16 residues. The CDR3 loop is CASSPYFGGRGGELFF. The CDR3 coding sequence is TGTGCCAGCAGCCCATATTTCGGGGGGCGAGGCGGGGAGCTGTTTTTT.

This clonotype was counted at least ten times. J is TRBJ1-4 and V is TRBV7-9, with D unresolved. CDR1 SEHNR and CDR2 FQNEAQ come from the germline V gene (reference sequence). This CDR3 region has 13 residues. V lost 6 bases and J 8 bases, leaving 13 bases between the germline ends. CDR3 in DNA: TGTGCCAGCAGTATTGTCCGCGGAGAAAAACTGTTTTTT. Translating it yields CASSIVRGEKLFF.

CDR3 sequence (DNA): TGTGCCAGCAGTGAAGCGCCCGGCAGTAATTCACCCCTCCACTTT. This codes for CASSEAPGSNSPLHF. V gene TRBV6-1 combines with J gene TRBJ1-6; D remains ambiguous. CDR1 is MNHNS and CDR2 is SASEGT in the germline V gene. The V gene lost 0 bases and the J gene lost 6 bases, with 9 bases spanning the gap. The CDR3 is 15 residues long.

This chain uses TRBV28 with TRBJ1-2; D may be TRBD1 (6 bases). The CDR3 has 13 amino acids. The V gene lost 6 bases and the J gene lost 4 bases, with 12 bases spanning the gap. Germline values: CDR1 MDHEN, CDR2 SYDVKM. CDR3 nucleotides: TGTGCCAGCAGCGATCAGGGGAGCTATGGCTACACCTTC. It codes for CASSDQGSYGYTF.

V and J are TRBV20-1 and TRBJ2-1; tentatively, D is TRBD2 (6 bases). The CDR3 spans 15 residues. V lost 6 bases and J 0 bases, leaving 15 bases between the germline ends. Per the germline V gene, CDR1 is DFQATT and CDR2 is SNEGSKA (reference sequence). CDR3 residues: CSAGTFPGSYNEQFF. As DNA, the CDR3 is TGCAGTGCAGGGACTTTCCCCGGCTCCTACAATGAGCAGTTCTTC.

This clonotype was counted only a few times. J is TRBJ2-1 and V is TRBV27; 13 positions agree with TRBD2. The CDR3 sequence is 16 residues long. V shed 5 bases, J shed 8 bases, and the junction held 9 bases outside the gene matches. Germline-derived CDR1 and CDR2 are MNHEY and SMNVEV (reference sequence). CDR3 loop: CASSHLLAGGPDEQFF. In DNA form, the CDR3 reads TGTGCCAGCAGTCACCTACTAGCGGGGGGGCCCGATGAGCAGTTCTTC.

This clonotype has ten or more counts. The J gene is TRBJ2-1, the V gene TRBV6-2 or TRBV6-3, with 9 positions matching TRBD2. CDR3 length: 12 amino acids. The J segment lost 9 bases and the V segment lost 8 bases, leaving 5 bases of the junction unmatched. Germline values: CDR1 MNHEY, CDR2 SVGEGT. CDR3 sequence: CASLAGYGEQFF. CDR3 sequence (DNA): TGTGCCAGCCTAGCGGGGTATGGTGAGCAGTTCTTC.

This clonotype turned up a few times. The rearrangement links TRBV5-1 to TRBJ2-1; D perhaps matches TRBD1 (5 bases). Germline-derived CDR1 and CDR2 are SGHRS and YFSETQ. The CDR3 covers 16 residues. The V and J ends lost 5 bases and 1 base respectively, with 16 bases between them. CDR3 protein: CASSEVPTDSYNEQFF. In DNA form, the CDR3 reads TGCGCCAGCAGTGAAGTACCGACAGATTCCTACAATGAGCAGTTCTTC.

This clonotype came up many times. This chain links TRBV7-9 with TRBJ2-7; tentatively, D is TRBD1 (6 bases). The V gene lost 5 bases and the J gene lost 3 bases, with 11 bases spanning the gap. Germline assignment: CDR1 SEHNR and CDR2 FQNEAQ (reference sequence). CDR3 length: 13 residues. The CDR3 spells CASSMTGIYEQYF. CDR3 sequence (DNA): TGTGCCAGCAGCATGACAGGAATCTACGAGCAGTACTTC.

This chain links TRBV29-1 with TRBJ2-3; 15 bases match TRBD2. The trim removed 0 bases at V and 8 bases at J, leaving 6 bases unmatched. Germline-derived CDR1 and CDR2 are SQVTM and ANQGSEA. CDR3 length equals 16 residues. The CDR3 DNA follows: TGCAGCGTTGAAGAGAGGACTAGCGGGGGGGCTTTTACGCAGTATTTT. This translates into CSVEERTSGGAFTQYF.

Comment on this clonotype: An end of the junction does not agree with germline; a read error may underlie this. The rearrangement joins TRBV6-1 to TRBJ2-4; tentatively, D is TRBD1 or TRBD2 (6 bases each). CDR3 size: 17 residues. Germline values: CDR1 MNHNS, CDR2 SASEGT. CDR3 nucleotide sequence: TGTGTCAGCAGTGAGCCTTTGGGGGGCCTAGCCAAAAACATTCAGTACTTC. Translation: CVSSEPLGGLAKNIQYF.

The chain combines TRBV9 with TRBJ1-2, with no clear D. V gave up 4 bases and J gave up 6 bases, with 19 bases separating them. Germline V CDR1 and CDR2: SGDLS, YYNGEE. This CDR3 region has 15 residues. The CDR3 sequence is CASSPPNGFYNGYTF. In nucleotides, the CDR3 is TGTGCCAGCAGCCCTCCTAACGGATTCTACAATGGCTACACCTTC. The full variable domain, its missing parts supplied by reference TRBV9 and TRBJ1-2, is DSGVTQTPKHLITATGQRVTLRCSPRSGDLSVYWYQQSLDQGLQFLIQYYNGEERAKGNILERFSAQQFPDLHSELNLSSLELGDSALYFCASSPPNGFYNGYTFGSGTRLTVV.

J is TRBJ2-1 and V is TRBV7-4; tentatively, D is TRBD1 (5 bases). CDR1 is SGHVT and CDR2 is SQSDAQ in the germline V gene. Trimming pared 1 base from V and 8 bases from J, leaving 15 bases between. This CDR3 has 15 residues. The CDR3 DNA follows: TGTGCCAGCAGCTTAGTAAGCAGGGAAAGCGATGAGCAGTTCTTC. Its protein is CASSLVSRESDEQFF.

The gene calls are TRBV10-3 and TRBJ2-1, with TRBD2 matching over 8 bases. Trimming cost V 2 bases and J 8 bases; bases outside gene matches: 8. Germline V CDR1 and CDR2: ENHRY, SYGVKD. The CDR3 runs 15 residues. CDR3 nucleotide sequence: TGTGCCATCAGTGAGGGACTAGCCCCCGGGGATGAGCAGTTCTTC. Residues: CAISEGLAPGDEQFF.

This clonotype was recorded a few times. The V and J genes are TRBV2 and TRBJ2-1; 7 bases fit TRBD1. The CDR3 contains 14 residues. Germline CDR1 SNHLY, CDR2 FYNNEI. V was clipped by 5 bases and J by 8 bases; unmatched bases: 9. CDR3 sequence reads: CASSRITGADEQFF. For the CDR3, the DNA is TGTGCCAGCAGTCGCATAACAGGGGCAGATGAGCAGTTCTTC.

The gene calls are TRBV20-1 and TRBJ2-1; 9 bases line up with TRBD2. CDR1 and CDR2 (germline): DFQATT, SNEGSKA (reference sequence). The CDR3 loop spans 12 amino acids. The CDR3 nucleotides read TGCGGAGGGGCTAGCGGGGCCTATGAGCAGTTCTTC. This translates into CGGASGAYEQFF.

CDR3 protein: CASTPDRGGNTEAFF. In nucleotides, the CDR3 is TGTGCCAGCACTCCCGACAGGGGTGGGAACACTGAAGCTTTCTTT. The rearrangement joins TRBV6-1 to TRBJ1-1, with 8 bases fitting TRBD1. In germline, CDR1 is MNHNS, CDR2 SASEGT. The CDR3 runs 15 residues. Trimming took 7 bases from V and 1 from J; bases not matched to a gene: 8.

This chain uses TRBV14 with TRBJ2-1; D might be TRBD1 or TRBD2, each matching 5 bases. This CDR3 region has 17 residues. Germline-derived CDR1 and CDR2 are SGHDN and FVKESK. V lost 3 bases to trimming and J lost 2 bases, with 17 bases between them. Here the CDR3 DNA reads TGTGCCAGCAGCCAGCTGATCCGGGACGTAGCCTACAATGAGCAGTTCTTC. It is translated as CASSQLIRDVAYNEQFF.

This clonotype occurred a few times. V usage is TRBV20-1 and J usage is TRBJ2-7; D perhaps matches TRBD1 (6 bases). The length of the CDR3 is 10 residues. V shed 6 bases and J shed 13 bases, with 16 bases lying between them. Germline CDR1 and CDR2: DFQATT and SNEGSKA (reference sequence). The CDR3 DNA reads TGCAGTGCACAGGGCCTGATCTTCTACTTC. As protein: CSAQGLIFYF.

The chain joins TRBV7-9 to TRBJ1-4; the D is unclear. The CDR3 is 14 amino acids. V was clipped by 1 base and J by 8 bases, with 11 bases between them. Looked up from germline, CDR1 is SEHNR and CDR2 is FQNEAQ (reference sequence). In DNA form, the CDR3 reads TGTGCCAGCAGCTTAGGCCAGTACCGCGAAAAACTGTTTTTT. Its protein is CASSLGQYREKLFF.

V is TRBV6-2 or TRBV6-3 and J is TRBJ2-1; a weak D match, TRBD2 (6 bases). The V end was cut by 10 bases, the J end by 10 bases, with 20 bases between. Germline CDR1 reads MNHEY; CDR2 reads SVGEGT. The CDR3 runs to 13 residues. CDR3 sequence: CATLGGKEMEQFF. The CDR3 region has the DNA TGTGCCACCCTAGGAGGGAAGGAAATGGAGCAGTTCTTC.

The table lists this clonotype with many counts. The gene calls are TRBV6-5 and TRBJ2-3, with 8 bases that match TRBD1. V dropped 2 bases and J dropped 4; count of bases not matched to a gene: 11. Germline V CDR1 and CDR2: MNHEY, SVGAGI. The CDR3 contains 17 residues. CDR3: CASSYDMGQAFSDTQYF. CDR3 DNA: TGTGCCAGCAGTTACGACATGGGACAGGCGTTCTCAGATACGCAGTATTTT.

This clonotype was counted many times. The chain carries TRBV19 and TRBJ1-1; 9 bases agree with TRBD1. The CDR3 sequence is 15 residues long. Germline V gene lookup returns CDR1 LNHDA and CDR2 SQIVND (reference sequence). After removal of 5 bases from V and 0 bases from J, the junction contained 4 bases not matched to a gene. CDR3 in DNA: TGTGCCAGTAGTGATGGGACAGGGTTGAACACTGAAGCTTTCTTT. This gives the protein CASSDGTGLNTEAFF.

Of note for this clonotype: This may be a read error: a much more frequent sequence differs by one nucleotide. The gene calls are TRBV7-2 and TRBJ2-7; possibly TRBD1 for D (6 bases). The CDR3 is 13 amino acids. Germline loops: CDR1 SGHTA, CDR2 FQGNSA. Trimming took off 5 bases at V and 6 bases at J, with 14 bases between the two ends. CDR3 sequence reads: CASSPGTWSEQYF. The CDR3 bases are TGTGCCAGCAGCCCAGGGACATGGAGCGAGCAGTACTTC. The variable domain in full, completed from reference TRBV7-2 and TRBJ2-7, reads GAGVSQSPSNKVTEKGKDVELRCDPISGHTALYWYRQSLGQGLEFLIYFQGNSAPDKSGLPSDRFSAERTGGSVSTLTIQRTQQEDSAVYLCASSPGTWSEQYFGPGTRLTVT.

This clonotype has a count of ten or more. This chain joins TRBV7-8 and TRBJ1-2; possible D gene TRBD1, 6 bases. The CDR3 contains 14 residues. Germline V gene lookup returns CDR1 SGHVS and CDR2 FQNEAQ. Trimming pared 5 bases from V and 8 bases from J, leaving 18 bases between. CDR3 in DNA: TGTGCCAGCAGCCTATTCACAGGGTATGACGGCTACACCTTC. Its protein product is CASSLFTGYDGYTF.

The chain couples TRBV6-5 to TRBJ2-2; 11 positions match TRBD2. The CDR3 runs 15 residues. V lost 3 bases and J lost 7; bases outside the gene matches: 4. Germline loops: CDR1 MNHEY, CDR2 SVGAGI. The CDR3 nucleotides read TGTGCCAGCAGTTATACTAGCGGGGGTATCGGGGAGCTGTTTTTT. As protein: CASSYTSGGIGELFF.

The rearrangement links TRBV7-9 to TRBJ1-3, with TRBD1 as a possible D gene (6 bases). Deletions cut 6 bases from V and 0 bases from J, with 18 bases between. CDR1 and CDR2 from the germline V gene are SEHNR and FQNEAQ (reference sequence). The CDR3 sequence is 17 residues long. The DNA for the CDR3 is TGTGCCAGCAGTGCCCGGACAGAGGTATACTCTGGAAACACCATATATTTT. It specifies CASSARTEVYSGNTIYF.

The CDR3 DNA reads as TGTGCTAGTGGGCCTGGGGGGGCCTACAATGAGCAGTTCTTC. Translated, it gives CASGPGGAYNEQFF. This sequence joins TRBV12-5 and TRBJ2-1; 7 nucleotides line up with TRBD2. V lost 6 bases, J lost 2 bases, and 4 bases stayed unmatched. The CDR3 contains 14 residues. Germline loops: CDR1 LGHNT, CDR2 FRNRAP.

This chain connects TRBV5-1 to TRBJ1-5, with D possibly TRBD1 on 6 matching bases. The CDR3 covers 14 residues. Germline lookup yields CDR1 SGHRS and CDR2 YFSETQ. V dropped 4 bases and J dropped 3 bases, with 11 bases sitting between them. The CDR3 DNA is TGCGCCAGCAGCACAGGGAGCGACAATCAGCCCCAGCATTTT. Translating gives CASSTGSDNQPQHF.